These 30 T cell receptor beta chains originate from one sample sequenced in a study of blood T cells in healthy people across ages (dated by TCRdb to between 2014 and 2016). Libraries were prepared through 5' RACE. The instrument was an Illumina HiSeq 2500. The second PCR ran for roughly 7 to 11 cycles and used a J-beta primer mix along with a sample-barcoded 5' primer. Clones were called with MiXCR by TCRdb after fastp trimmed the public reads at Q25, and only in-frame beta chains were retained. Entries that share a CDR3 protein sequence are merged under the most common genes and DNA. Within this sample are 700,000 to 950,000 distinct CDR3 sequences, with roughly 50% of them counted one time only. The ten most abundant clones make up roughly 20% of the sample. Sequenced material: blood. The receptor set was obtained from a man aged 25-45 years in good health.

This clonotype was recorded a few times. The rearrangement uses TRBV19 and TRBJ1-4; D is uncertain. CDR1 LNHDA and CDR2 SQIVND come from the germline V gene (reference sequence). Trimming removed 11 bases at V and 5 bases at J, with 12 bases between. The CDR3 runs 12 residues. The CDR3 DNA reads TGTGCCTGTCAAAGGAAAAATGAAAAACTGTTTTTT. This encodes CACQRKNEKLFF. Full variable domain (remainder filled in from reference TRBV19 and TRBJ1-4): DGGITQSPKYLFRKEGQNVTLSCEQNLNHDAMYWYRQDPGQGLRLIYYSQIVNDFQKGDIAEGYSVSREKKESFPLTVTSAQKNPTAFYLCACQRKNEKLFFGSGTQLSVL.

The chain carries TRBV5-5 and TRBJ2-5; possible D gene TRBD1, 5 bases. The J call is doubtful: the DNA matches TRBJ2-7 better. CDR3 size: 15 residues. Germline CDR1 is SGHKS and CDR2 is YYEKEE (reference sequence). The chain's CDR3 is CASSPIQGSIYEQYF. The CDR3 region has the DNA TGTGCCAGCAGCCCTATCCAGGGTAGTATATACGAGCAGTACTTC.

CDR3 region: CASSSWDGSVETQYF. DNA of the CDR3: TGTGCCAGCAGCTCCTGGGACGGTAGTGTAGAGACCCAGTACTTC. The chain links TRBV7-9 to TRBJ2-5, with D tentatively TRBD1 or TRBD2 (5 bases each). Between the trimmed V and J ends, which lost 4 bases and 4 bases, there was a span of 16 bases. This CDR3 region has 15 residues. The germline CDR1 and CDR2 sequences are SEHNR and FQNEAQ (reference sequence). Supplemented by reference TRBV7-9 and TRBJ2-5, the full variable domain reads DTGVSQNPRHKITKRGQNVTFRCDPISEHNRLYWYRQTLGQGPEFLTYFQNEAQLEKSRLLSDRFSAERPKGSFSTLEIQRTEQGDSAMYLCASSSWDGSVETQYFGPGTRLLVL.

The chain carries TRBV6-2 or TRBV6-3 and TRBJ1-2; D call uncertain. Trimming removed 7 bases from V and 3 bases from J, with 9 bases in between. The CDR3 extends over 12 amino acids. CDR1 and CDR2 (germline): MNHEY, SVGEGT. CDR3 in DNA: TGTGCCAGCACTTCGTTTTACTATGGCTACACCTTC. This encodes CASTSFYYGYTF.

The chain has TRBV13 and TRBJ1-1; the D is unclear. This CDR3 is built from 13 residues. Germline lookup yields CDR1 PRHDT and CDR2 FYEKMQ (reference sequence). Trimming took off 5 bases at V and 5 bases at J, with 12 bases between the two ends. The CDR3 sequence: CASSPIRGTEAFF. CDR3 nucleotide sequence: TGTGCCAGCAGCCCAATCCGGGGAACTGAAGCTTTCTTT.

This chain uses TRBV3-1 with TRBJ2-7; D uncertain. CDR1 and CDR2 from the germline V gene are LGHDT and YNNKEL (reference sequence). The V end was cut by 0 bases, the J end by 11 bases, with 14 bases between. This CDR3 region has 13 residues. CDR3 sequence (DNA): TGTGCCAGCAGCCAAGAAGCTCGCCCCGCCGAGTACTTC. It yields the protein CASSQEARPAEYF.

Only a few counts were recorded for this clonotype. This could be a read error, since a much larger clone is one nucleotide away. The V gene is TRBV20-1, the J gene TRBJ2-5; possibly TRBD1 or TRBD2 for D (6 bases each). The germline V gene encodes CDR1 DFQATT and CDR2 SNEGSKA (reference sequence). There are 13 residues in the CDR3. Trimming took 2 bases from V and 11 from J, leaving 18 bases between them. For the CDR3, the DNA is TGCAGTGCTAGAACGGGGGCCTACAATGAGCAGTACTTC. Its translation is CSARTGAYNEQYF.

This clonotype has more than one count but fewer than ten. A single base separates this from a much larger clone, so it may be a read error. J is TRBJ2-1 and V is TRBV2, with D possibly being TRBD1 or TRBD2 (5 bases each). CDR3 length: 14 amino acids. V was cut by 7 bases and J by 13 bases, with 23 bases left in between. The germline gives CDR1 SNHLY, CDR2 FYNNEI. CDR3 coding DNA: TGTGCCAGCAAGTCAGGGCTCGACGTCGGGACCCAGTTCTTC. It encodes CASKSGLDVGTQFF. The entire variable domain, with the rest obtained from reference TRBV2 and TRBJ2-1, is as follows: EPEVTQTPSHQVTQMGQEVILRCVPISNHLYFYWYRQILGQKVEFLVSFYNNEISEKSEIFDDQFSVERPDGSNFTLKIRSTKLEDSAMYFCASKSGLDVGTQFFGPGTRLTVL.

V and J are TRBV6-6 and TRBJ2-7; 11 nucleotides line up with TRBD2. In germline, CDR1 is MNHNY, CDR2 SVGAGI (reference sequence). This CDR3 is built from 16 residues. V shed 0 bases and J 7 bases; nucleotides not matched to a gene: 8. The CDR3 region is CASSYSVLAGVKEQYF. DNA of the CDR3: TGTGCCAGCAGTTACTCTGTACTAGCGGGAGTAAAAGAGCAGTACTTC.

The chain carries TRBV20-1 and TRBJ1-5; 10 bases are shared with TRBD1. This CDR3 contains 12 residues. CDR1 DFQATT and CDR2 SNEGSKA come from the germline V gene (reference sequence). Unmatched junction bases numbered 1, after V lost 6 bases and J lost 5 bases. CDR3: CSAGTGDQPQHF. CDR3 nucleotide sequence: TGCAGTGCCGGGACAGGGGATCAGCCCCAGCATTTT.

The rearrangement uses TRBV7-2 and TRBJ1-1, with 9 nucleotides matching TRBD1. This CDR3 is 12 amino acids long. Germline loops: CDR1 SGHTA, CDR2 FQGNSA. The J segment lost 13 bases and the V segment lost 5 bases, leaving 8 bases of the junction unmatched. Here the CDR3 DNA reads TGTGCCAGCAGCCGGGACAGGGATCAAGTTTTCTTT. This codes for CASSRDRDQVFF.

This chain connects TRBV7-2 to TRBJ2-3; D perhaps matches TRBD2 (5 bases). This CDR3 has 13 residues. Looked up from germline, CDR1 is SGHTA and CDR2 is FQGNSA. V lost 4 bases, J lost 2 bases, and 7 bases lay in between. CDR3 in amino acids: CASSSRVTDTQYF. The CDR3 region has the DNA TGTGCCAGCAGCTCGCGGGTCACAGATACGCAGTATTTT. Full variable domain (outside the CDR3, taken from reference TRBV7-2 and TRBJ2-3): GAGVSQSPSNKVTEKGKDVELRCDPISGHTALYWYRQSLGQGLEFLIYFQGNSAPDKSGLPSDRFSAERTGGSVSTLTIQRTQQEDSAVYLCASSSRVTDTQYFGPGTRLTVL.

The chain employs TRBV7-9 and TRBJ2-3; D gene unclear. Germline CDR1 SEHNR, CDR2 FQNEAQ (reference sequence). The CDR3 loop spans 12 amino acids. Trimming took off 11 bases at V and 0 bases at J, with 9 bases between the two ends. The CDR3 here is CAGSSSTDTQYF. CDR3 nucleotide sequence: TGTGCCGGCTCCTCTAGCACAGATACGCAGTATTTT. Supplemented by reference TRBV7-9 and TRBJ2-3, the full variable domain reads DTGVSQNPRHKITKRGQNVTFRCDPISEHNRLYWYRQTLGQGPEFLTYFQNEAQLEKSRLLSDRFSAERPKGSFSTLEIQRTEQGDSAMYLCAGSSSTDTQYFGPGTRLTVL.

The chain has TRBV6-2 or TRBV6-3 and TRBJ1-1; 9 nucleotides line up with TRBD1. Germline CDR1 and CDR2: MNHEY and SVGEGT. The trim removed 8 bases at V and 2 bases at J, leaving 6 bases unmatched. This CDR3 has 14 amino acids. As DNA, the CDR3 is TGTGCCAGCTTGAACAGGGGGCCCAACACTGAAGCTTTCTTT. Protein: CASLNRGPNTEAFF.

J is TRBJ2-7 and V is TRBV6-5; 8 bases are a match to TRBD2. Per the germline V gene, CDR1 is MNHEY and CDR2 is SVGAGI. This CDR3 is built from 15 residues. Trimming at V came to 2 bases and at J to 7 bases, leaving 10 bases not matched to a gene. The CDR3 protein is CASSYGLARKNEQYF. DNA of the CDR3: TGTGCCAGCAGTTACGGACTAGCTCGAAAAAATGAGCAGTACTTC.

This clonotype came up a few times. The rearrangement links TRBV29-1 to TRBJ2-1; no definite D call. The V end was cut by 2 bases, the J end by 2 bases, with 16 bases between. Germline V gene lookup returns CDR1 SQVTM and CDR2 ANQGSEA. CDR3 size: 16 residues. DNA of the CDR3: TGCAGCGTTGAACCCTCCGGCATGGAGACCTACAATGAGCAGTTCTTC. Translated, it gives CSVEPSGMETYNEQFF.

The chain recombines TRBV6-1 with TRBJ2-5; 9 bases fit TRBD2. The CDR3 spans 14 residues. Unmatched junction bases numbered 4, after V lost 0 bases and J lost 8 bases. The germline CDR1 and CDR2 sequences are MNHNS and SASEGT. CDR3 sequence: CASSEARTSVTQYF. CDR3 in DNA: TGTGCCAGCAGTGAAGCTAGGACTAGCGTCACCCAGTACTTC.

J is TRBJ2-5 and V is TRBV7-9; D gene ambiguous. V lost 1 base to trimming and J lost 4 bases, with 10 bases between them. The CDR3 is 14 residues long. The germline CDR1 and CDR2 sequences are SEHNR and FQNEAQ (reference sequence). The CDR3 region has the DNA TGTGCCAGCAGCTTAGGGGCGCTCCGAGAGACCCAGTACTTC. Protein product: CASSLGALRETQYF.

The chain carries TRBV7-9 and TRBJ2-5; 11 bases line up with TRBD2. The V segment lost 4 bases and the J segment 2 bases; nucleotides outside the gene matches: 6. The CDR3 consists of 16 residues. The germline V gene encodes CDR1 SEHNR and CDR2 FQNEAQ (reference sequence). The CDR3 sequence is CASSSPSGGWQETQYF. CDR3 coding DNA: TGTGCCAGCAGCTCCCCTAGCGGGGGGTGGCAAGAGACCCAGTACTTC. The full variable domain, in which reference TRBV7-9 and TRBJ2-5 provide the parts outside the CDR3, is DTGVSQNPRHKITKRGQNVTFRCDPISEHNRLYWYRQTLGQGPEFLTYFQNEAQLEKSRLLSDRFSAERPKGSFSTLEIQRTEQGDSAMYLCASSSPSGGWQETQYFGPGTRLLVL.

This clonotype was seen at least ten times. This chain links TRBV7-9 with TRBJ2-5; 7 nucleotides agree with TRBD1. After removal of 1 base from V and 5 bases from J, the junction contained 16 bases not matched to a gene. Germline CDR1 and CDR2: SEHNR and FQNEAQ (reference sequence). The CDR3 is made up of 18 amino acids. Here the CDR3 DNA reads TGTGCCAGCAGCTTAGGGAAGGGATCCGAACTCAGGGGGGAGACCCAGTACTTC. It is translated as CASSLGKGSELRGETQYF.

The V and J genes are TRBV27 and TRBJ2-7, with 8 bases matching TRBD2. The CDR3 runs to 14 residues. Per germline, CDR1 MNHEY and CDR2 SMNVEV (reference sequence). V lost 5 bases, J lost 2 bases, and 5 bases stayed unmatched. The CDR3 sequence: CASSPASGPYEQYF. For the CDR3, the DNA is TGTGCCAGCAGTCCCGCTAGCGGGCCCTACGAGCAGTACTTC.

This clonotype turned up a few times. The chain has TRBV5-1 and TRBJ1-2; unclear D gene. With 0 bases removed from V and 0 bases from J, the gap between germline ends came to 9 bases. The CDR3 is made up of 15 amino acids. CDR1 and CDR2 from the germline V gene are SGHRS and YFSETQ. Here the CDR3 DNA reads TGCGCCAGCAGCTTGGGAACATCCTCTAACTATGGCTACACCTTC. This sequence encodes CASSLGTSSNYGYTF.

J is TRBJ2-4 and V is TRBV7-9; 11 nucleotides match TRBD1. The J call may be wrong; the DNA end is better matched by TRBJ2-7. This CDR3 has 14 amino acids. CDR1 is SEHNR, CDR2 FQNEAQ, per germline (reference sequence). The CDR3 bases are TGTGCCAGCAGGGGACAGGGGGATCCCTACGAGCAGTACTTC. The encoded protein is CASRGQGDPYEQYF.

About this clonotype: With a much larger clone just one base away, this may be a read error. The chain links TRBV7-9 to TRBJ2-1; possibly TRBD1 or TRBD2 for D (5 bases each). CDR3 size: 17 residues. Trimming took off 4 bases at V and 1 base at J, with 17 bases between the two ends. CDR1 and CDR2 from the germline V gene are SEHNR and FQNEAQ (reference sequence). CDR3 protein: CASSSGRTGRSYNEQFF. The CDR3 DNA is TGTGCCAGCAGCTCCGGTCGTACGGGGCGATCCTACAATGAGCAGTTCTTC.

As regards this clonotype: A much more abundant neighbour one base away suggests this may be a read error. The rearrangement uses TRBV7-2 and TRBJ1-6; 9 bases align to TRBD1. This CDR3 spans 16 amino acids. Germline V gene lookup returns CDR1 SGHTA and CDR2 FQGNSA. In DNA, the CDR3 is TGTGCCAGCGGCTTAACCTCCACAGGGGGCAATTCACCCCTCCACTTT. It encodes CASGLTSTGGNSPLHF.

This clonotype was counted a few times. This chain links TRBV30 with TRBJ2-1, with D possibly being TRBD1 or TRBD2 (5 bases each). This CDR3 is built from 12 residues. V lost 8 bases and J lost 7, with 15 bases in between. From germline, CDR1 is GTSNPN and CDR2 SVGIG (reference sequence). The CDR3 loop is CALGDLGNEQFF. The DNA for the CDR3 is TGTGCCCTTGGGGACCTGGGGAATGAGCAGTTCTTC.

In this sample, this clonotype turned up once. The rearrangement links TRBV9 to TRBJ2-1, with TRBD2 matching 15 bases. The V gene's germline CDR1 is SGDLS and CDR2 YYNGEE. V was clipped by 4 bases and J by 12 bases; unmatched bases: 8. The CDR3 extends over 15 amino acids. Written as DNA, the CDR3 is TGTGCCAGCAGCATTCGGACTAGCGGGAGGGCTAGGCAGTTCTTC. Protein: CASSIRTSGRARQFF.

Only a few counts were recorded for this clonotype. DNA for the CDR3: TGCAGTGCCCCCGCCCCGGGACAGGGGGTTTACGAGCAGTACTTC. Translating gives CSAPAPGQGVYEQYF. The J gene is TRBJ2-7, the V gene TRBV20-1; TRBD1 agrees at 11 bases. The CDR3 length is 15 residues. Germline trimming cut 6 bases from V and 4 bases from J; bases unmatched to any gene: 11. CDR1 and CDR2 from the germline V gene are DFQATT and SNEGSKA (reference sequence).

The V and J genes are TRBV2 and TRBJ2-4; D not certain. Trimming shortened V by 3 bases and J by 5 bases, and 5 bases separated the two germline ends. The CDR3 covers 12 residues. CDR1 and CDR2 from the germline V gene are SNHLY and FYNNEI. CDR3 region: CASSEAENIQYF. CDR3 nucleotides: TGTGCCAGCAGTGAGGCGGAAAACATTCAGTACTTC.

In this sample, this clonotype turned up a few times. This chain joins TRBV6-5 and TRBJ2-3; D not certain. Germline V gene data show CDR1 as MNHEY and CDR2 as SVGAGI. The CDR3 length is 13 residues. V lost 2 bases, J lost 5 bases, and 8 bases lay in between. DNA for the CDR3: TGTGCCAGCAGTTACCGGGCGCTAGATACGCAGTATTTT. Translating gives CASSYRALDTQYF.